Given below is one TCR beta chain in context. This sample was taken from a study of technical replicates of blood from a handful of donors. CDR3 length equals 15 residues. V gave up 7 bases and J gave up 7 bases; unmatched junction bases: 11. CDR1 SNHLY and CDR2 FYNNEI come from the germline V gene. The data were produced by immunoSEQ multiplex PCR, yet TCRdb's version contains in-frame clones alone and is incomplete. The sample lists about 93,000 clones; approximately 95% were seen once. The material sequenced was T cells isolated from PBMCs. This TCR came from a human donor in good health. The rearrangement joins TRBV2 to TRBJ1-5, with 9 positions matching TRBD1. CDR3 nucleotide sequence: TGTGCCAGCAAGCAATCACAGGGGGCTGGACAGCCCCAGCATTTT. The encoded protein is CASKQSQGAGQPQHF.